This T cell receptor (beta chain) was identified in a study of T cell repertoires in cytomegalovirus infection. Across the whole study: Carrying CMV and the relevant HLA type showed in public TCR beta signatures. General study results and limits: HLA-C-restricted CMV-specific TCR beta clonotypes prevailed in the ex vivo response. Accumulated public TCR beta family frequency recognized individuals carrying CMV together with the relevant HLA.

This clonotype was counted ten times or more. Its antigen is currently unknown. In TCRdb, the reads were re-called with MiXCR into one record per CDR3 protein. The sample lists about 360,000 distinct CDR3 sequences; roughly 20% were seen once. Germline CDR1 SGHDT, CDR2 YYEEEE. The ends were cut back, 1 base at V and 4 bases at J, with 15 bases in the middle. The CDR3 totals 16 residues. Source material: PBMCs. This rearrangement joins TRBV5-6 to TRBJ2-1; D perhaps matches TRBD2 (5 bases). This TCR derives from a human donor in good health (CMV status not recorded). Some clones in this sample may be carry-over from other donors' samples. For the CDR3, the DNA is TGTGCCAGCAGCTTGTTCGGGTCGGAGGAGTACAATGAGCAGTTCTTC. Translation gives CASSLFGSEEYNEQFF.